This entry lists 15 T cell receptor beta chains sequenced from one sample in a study of T-cell memory formation after mild COVID-19. A single record per CDR3 protein comes from TCRdb applying MiXCR to the 5' RACE reads. The sample consists of 250,000 to 350,000 distinct CDR3 sequences, about 16% of them appearing once. Material: PBMCs or a T cell subset sorted from them (not recorded which). These receptors were collected from a man younger than 35 who had mild COVID-19 (a few samples of this study predate the infection). Cell type and time point are not known.

The chain combines TRBV2 with TRBJ2-5, with TRBD1 matching over 7 bases. V lost 3 bases and J lost 2; bases outside the gene matches: 9. The CDR3 sequence is 16 residues long. Germline V gives CDR1 SNHLY, CDR2 FYNNEI. The CDR3 loop is CASSEGTRDSQETQYF. CDR3 nucleotide sequence: TGTGCCAGCAGTGAGGGGACCCGGGACAGTCAAGAGACCCAGTACTTC.

In this sample, this clonotype turned up many times. V and J are TRBV7-2 and TRBJ2-7, with D unresolved. Between the trimmed V and J ends, which lost 1 base and 2 bases, there was a span of 6 bases. The CDR3 covers 13 residues. Germline CDR1 and CDR2: SGHTA and FQGNSA. CDR3 loop: CASSLGATYEQYF. Here the CDR3 DNA reads TGTGCCAGCAGCTTAGGCGCCACCTACGAGCAGTACTTC.

The CDR3 loop reads CASSLDQGGTVRTGELFF. The CDR3 DNA sequence: TGTGCCAGCAGCTTAGACCAAGGGGGGACAGTCCGAACCGGGGAGCTGTTTTTT. The V and J genes are TRBV11-3 and TRBJ2-2, with D possibly being TRBD1 (7 bases). CDR1 and CDR2 (germline): SGHNT, YENEEA. V lost 0 bases and J 5 bases, leaving 19 bases between the germline ends. The length of the CDR3 is 18 residues.

The sample holds a few counts of this clonotype. The chain combines TRBV5-1 with TRBJ1-5, with 7 bases identical to TRBD1. Germline V gene sequence: CDR1 SGHRS, CDR2 YFSETQ. The trim removed 3 bases at V and 8 bases at J, leaving 11 bases unmatched. CDR3 length: 15 residues. The CDR3 loop is CASSWGGQSTEPQHF. DNA for the CDR3: TGCGCCAGCAGCTGGGGGGGACAGTCCACGGAGCCCCAGCATTTT. Based on the CDR3 plus reference TRBV5-1 and TRBJ1-5, the full variable domain is KAGVTQTPRYLIKTRGQQVTLSCSPISGHRSVSWYQQTPGQGLQFLFEYFSETQRNKGNFPGRFSGRQFSNSRSEMNVSTLELGDSALYLCASSWGGQSTEPQHFGDGTRLSIL.

This clonotype was detected only a few times. The rearrangement links TRBV19 to TRBJ2-7; 7 bases are shared with TRBD1. Germline V gene sequence: CDR1 LNHDA, CDR2 SQIVND (reference sequence). The length of the CDR3 is 13 residues. With V trimmed by 9 bases and J by 3 bases, 8 bases remained unmatched. CDR3 amino acids: CASADRVGYEQYF. The DNA of the CDR3 is TGTGCCAGCGCAGACAGGGTTGGCTACGAGCAGTACTTC. Filled out from reference TRBV19 and TRBJ2-7, the complete variable domain reads DGGITQSPKYLFRKEGQNVTLSCEQNLNHDAMYWYRQDPGQGLRLIYYSQIVNDFQKGDIAEGYSVSREKKESFPLTVTSAQKNPTAFYLCASADRVGYEQYFGPGTRLTVT.

The sample holds a few counts of this clonotype. The rearrangement uses TRBV9 and TRBJ2-5, with D possibly being TRBD2 (7 bases). The V gene's germline CDR1 is SGDLS and CDR2 YYNGEE. CDR3 length: 14 residues. V shed 0 bases and J shed 5 bases, with 11 bases lying between them. CDR3 region: CASSVAQGGETQYF. CDR3 bases: TGTGCCAGCAGCGTAGCACAGGGAGGGGAGACCCAGTACTTC.

In its sample, this clonotype was seen many times. The J gene is TRBJ2-7, the V gene TRBV4-3; D gene ambiguous. The CDR3 totals 17 residues. CDR1 is LGHNA, CDR2 YSLEER, per germline. V was clipped by 4 bases and J by 0 bases, with 19 bases between them. The CDR3 region has the DNA TGCGCCAGCAGCCCGAGACACCAACCCCTTAGCTCCTACGAGCAGTACTTC. Protein: CASSPRHQPLSSYEQYF.

The chain couples TRBV10-3 to TRBJ2-5; D may be TRBD1 (5 bases). The CDR3 contains 15 residues. Germline loops: CDR1 ENHRY, CDR2 SYGVKD. V lost 2 bases and J lost 6, with 16 bases in between. This CDR3 is CAISESNGATKTQYF. The DNA for the CDR3 is TGTGCCATCAGTGAGAGTAATGGGGCTACCAAGACCCAGTACTTC.

This clonotype was seen a handful of times. The chain employs TRBV10-1 and TRBJ2-3, with D perhaps TRBD2 (5 bases). Trimming cost V 0 bases and J 2 bases, with 21 bases left between them. The CDR3 spans 19 residues. The germline gives CDR1 WNHNN, CDR2 SYGVQD (reference sequence). The CDR3 region has the DNA TGCGCCAGCAGTGAGTCGGAGGTCCTGGTGTTTGGCCCCACAGATACGCAGTATTTT. Protein product: CASSESEVLVFGPTDTQYF.

The V gene is TRBV6-4, the J gene TRBJ2-3, with 10 bases matching TRBD1. Germline lookup yields CDR1 MRHNA and CDR2 SNTAGT. The V gene end was trimmed by 6 bases and the J gene end by 6 bases; junction bases not matched to a gene: 6. The CDR3 is made up of 14 amino acids. CDR3 sequence reads: CASSEGQGTDTQYF. The CDR3 coding sequence is TGTGCCAGCAGCGAGGGACAGGGGACCGATACGCAGTATTTT.

This clonotype was counted between two and nine times. The rearrangement joins TRBV21-1 to TRBJ2-7; the D segment call TRBD2 is taken from the table without a DNA check. TRBV21-1 is labeled a pseudogene. The CDR3 is made up of 13 amino acids. In DNA, the CDR3 is TGTGCCAGCGGTCGTTCGGGCTCTCGCGAGCAGTACGTC. It translates to CASGRSGSREQYV.

This clonotype occurred many times. V gene TRBV29-1 combines with J gene TRBJ2-3; D call uncertain. From germline, CDR1 is SQVTM and CDR2 ANQGSEA. The CDR3 runs 14 residues. V was clipped by 4 bases and J by 0 bases, with 11 bases between them. Written as DNA, the CDR3 is TGCAGCGTTGTCAGCCTCCTGAGCACAGATACGCAGTATTTT. Translated, it gives CSVVSLLSTDTQYF.

The chain combines TRBV6-4 with TRBJ1-1, with 8 bases identical to TRBD1. This CDR3 has 13 amino acids. The junction had 2 bases not matched to a gene; V was cut back by 3 bases and J by 5 bases. The V gene's germline CDR1 is MRHNA and CDR2 SNTAGT. Here the CDR3 DNA reads TGTGCCAGCAGTGAGGACAGGGATACTGAAGCTTTCTTT. The encoded protein is CASSEDRDTEAFF.

J is TRBJ2-7 and V is TRBV6-2 or TRBV6-3; D is uncertain. This CDR3 is 11 amino acids long. Trimming left V 5 bases short and J 4 bases short, with 6 bases between. Germline lookup yields CDR1 MNHEY and CDR2 SVGEGT. CDR3 sequence: CASSAVYEQYF. The CDR3 DNA reads TGTGCCAGCAGTGCCGTTTACGAGCAGTACTTC.

This clonotype has more than one count but fewer than ten. This sequence joins TRBV6-6 and TRBJ2-7; D not resolved. CDR1 MNHNY and CDR2 SVGAGI come from the germline V gene (reference sequence). V was clipped by 5 bases and J by 0 bases, with 14 bases between them. This CDR3 contains 15 residues. This CDR3 reads CASSHAAESSYEQYV. In DNA, the CDR3 is TGTGCCAGCAGTCACGCGGCCGAGAGCTCCTACGAGCAGTACGTC.